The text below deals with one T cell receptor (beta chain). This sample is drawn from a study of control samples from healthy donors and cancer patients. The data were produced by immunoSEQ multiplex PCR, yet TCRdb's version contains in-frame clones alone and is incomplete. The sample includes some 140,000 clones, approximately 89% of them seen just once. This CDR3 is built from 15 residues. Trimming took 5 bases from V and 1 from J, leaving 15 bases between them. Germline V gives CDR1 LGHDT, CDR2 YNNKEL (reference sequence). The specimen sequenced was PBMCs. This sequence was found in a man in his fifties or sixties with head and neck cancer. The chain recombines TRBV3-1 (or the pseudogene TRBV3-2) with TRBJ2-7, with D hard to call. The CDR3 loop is CASSLGLVGSYEQYF. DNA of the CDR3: TGTGCCAGCAGCTTGGGTCTAGTTGGATCCTACGAGCAGTACTTC.